The T cell receptor (beta chain) under discussion was sequenced for a study of CD8+ T cells in alopecia areata. Sequencing relied on a cDNA template that was reverse transcribed from extracted RNA. Assay: immunoSEQ multiplex PCR; the TCRdb copy retains only in-frame clones and omits some. The table lists roughly 150,000 clones, around 57% of them singletons. This clone was seen more than once but under ten times. Sequenced sample: CD4+ T cells sorted from blood. The sequence was obtained from a human donor in good health.

CDR3 coding DNA: TGTGCCATCAGTGAACTAGCGGACTCCTACGAGCAGTACTTC. This codes for CAISELADSYEQYF. The chain combines TRBV10-3 with TRBJ2-7; 8 bases fit TRBD2. Germline V gives CDR1 ENHRY, CDR2 SYGVKD. This CDR3 is built from 14 residues. J gave up 0 bases and V 3 bases, and 1 base lay outside the gene matches.